This note documents a single TCR beta chain sequence. This clonotype has only a few counts. Its antigen is not yet known. No clone much larger than this one lies a single base away; base qualities are absent. In the paper's terms, the time point label means: persistent/refractory GD, antithyroid drugs over 5 years with positive TRAb. RNA was extracted from PBMCs in TRIzol for both TCR sequencing and RNA sequencing. The diagnosis of Graves' disease followed American Thyroid Association guidelines. Recruitment of patients was carried out at an endocrinology department in Xi'an, China. Each patient gave around 9 milliliters of peripheral blood, collected in an EDTA anticoagulant tube. Ficoll Paque Plus density gradient separation was used to isolate PBMCs, and no additional T cell sorting was done. An Agilent 2100 Bioanalyzer and agarose gel were used to check RNA quality, while a NanoDrop 2000 measured RNA concentration.

Libraries were prepared through multiplex PCR. Reads for this sample came from an Illumina HiSeq 4000. iRepertoire HTBI primers and Arm-PCR amplification of CDR3 regions were used to construct TCR beta libraries. Before sequencing, the PCR products underwent gel purification. The published analysis was carried out like this. Across samples, 60 to 70 TRBV and approximately 15 TRBJ segments were identified and used for gene usage analysis of CDR3 amino acid clonotypes. COPE and FqMerger were used to merge filtered high-quality paired reads into contigs. BLAST was used to align contigs to IMGT TRBV, TRBD and TRBJ reference genes, and CDR3 was defined according to IMGT. Highly expanded clones were defined as clonotypes with a frequency above 0.1%. Repertoire diversity was measured by Shannon entropy, and V-J evenness by the Gini coefficient. A clonotype found in more than one individual was treated as public. TCRdb reran the public reads through fastp at Q25 and MiXCR, keeping productive beta chains. Records with the same CDR3 protein are collapsed into one entry carrying the most frequent genes and DNA. The V and J calls shown here were made by TCRdb, not taken from the authors' results. This sample gives roughly 500,000 distinct CDR3 sequences in total; roughly 20% of them show up just once. Jointly, the top ten make up 7.8% of the sample.

Inclusive of the bounding cysteine and phenylalanine, the CDR3 is 16 residues long. Only the CDR3 DNA stays, 48 bases, in frame from base 1. CDR1 and CDR2, per the germline V gene (reference sequence), are DFQATT and SNEGSKA. V drops 4 bases and J drops 4 bases, leaving 22 bases in between. This sample is part of a study of regulatory T cells in long-lasting Graves disease (dated by TCRdb to the early 2020s). Notes on the research overall: Persistent Graves' disease meant more than 5 years of antithyroid drug treatment with TSH receptor autoantibodies that stayed positive. Peripheral blood TCR sequencing and RNA sequencing compared persistent Graves' disease patients with newly diagnosed Graves' disease patients. The study was registered as a clinical trial and conducted in China. A total of roughly 35 samples were covered by TCR sequencing, comprising approximately 13 persistent and 20 or so newly diagnosed Graves' disease patients. Antithyroid drugs had been taken for approximately 9.7 years on average by persistent Graves' disease patients in the clinical cohort.

The full study reports these points: Compared with newly diagnosed patients, persistent Graves' disease patients had lower TCR Shannon entropy and fewer highly expanded clones, which suggests clonal expansion. Sequencing and analysis were restricted to the TCR beta chain. The authors noted that the small sample size was a limitation that may lower accuracy. Only peripheral blood was studied, because thyroid tissue, the primary lesion, was inaccessible. More public clonotypes were shared among persistent patients (under 3,000) than among newly diagnosed patients (roughly 1,000). TRBV28, TRBJ1-2 and TRBJ2-5 were preferentially used in persistent disease, while TRBV20-1 and TRBJ2-1 were favored in newly diagnosed disease.

The origin of this receptor is a female donor with Graves disease. Material: peripheral blood mononuclear cells (PBMCs), obtained when the disease was refractory, from a patient treated with antithyroid drugs. The chain was built from TRBV20-1 and TRBJ2-5; the D region possibly corresponds to TRBD2 (6 bases align). CDR3 loop: CSATRDLLQARETQYF. The DNA is as follows: TGCAGTGCTACCCGGGACTTACTACAGGCGAGAGAGACCCAGTACTTC.